This TCR beta chain was sequenced in a study of regulatory T cells in long-lasting Graves disease. Combining iRepertoire HTBI primers with Arm-PCR of CDR3 regions, the authors built TCR beta libraries. From the multiplex PCR reads, TCRdb called clonotypes with MiXCR, one entry per CDR3 protein. The sample has about 470,000 distinct CDR3 sequences; 20% are singletons. This clonotype appeared many times. Antigen unknown. The study's findings and limits: Patients with persistent Graves' had lower TCR diversity than newly diagnosed patients.

The V and J ends lost 1 base and 0 bases, in that order; junction bases with no gene match: 8. The CDR3 loop spans 16 amino acids. Looked up from germline, CDR1 is DFQATT and CDR2 is SNEGSKA (reference sequence). Documented time point: persistent/refractory GD, antithyroid drugs over 5 years with positive TRAb. With RNA extracted from PBMCs as input, the TCR library was made. Approximately 9.6-milliliter peripheral blood samples went into EDTA tubes. This receptor was obtained from a female donor with Graves disease. The chain recombines TRBV20-1 with TRBJ2-5; 7 bases line up with TRBD2. Sequencing was performed on peripheral blood mononuclear cells (PBMCs), taken when the disease was refractory, from a patient treated with antithyroid drugs. CDR3 nucleotides: TGCAGTGCTAGAGGGGGCAGCGGGGCGTACCAAGAGACCCAGTACTTC. It encodes CSARGGSGAYQETQYF.